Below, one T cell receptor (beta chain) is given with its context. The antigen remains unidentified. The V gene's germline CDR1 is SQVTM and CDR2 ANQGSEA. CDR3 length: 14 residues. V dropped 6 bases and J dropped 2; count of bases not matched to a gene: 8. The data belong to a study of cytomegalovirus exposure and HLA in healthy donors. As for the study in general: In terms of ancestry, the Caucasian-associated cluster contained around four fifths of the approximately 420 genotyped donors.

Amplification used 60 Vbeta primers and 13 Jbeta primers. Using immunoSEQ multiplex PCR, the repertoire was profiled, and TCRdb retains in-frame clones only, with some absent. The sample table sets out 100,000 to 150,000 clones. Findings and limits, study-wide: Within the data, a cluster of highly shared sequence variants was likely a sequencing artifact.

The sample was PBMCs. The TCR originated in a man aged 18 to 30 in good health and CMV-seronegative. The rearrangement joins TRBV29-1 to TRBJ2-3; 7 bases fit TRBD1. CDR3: CSVEDRTNTDTQYF. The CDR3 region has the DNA TGCAGCGTGGAGGACAGGACAAACACAGATACGCAGTATTTT.